What follows are 25 T cell receptor beta chains derived from one specimen sequenced in a study of cytomegalovirus exposure and HLA in healthy donors (dated by TCRdb to 2015 to 2018). Receptors were amplified or captured by the immunoSEQ multiplex PCR assay. For the multiplex PCR, a mixture combining 60 forward primers for TCR Vbeta segments and 13 reverse primers for TCR Jbeta segments was used. TCRdb provides this immuneACCESS table in a form limited to in-frame rearrangements. Some clones are lacking; in checked studies, under half of them reflect an unresolved V gene, and why the rest are absent is not known. The sample includes about 200,000 clones, with approximately 80% observed a single time. The ten most abundant clones make up 0.098% of the sample. Material: PBMCs. The receptors come from a boy aged 2 to 10 in good health and CMV-seronegative.

The rearrangement uses TRBV4-3 and TRBJ1-1; D is unresolved. V lost 2 bases to trimming and J lost 5 bases, with 15 bases between them. The CDR3 is made up of 15 amino acids. The germline gives CDR1 LGHNA, CDR2 YSLEER. The CDR3: CASSQFRHTRTEAFF. In nucleotides, the CDR3 is TGCGCCAGCAGCCAATTTCGACACACACGGACTGAAGCTTTCTTT.

The chain is built from TRBV9 and TRBJ1-3; D ambiguous. CDR1 SGDLS and CDR2 YYNGEE come from the germline V gene. This CDR3 region has 15 residues. Trimming pared 5 bases from V and 0 bases from J, leaving 12 bases between. The CDR3 spells CASRAGWSSGNTIYF. CDR3 bases: TGTGCCAGCAGAGCGGGCTGGAGCTCTGGAAACACCATATATTTT.

The chain carries TRBV5-1 and TRBJ2-7; D may be TRBD2 (6 bases). The CDR3 sequence is 14 residues long. In germline, CDR1 is SGHRS, CDR2 YFSETQ. V gave up 4 bases and J gave up 0 bases, with 11 bases separating them. The CDR3 sequence is CASSPTGSSYEQYF. The CDR3 DNA is TGCGCCAGCAGCCCTACCGGGAGCTCCTACGAGCAGTACTTC.

The chain combines TRBV19 with TRBJ2-1; D is ambiguous. The CDR3 totals 11 residues. V was trimmed by 2 bases and J by 9 bases, leaving 5 bases between them. Germline assignment: CDR1 LNHDA and CDR2 SQIVND (reference sequence). CDR3 region: CASSISSEQFF. CDR3 bases: TGTGCCAGTAGTATATCCTCTGAGCAGTTCTTC.

The J gene is TRBJ1-1, the V gene TRBV10-3; 9 bases map to TRBD1. CDR3 length: 14 residues. The germline V gene encodes CDR1 ENHRY and CDR2 SYGVKD. V trimming: 6 bases; J trimming: 3 bases; junction bases outside the gene matches: 5. The CDR3 loop reads CAISRTGEDTEAFF. CDR3 coding DNA: TGTGCCATCAGCAGGACAGGGGAGGACACTGAAGCTTTCTTT.

The CDR3 sequence: CASSFGQVNTEAFF. The DNA for the CDR3 is TGTGCCAGCAGTTTTGGACAGGTGAACACTGAAGCTTTCTTT. V and J are TRBV27 and TRBJ1-1; TRBD1 matches at 7 bases. Germline CDR1 and CDR2: MNHEY and SMNVEV (reference sequence). Germline trimming cut 3 bases from V and 0 bases from J; bases unmatched to any gene: 1. The CDR3 is made up of 14 amino acids.

The count of this clone is one. The V call is TRBV29-1, the J call TRBJ1-1; D uncertain. The germline CDR1 and CDR2 sequences are SQVTM and ANQGSEA. Trimming removed 6 bases at V and 1 base at J, with 9 bases between. CDR3 length: 12 amino acids. The CDR3 loop is CSVARRNTEAFF. The CDR3 DNA sequence: TGCAGCGTCGCCAGAAGGAACACTGAAGCTTTCTTT.

The rearrangement links TRBV19 to TRBJ2-5, with 12 bases matching TRBD1. V gave up 4 bases and J gave up 4 bases; unmatched junction bases: 13. The CDR3 is 18 residues long. Per the germline V gene, CDR1 is LNHDA and CDR2 is SQIVND (reference sequence). CDR3 sequence (DNA): TGTGCCAGTAGTACCTCTTCTCCGGGACAGGGGGCTAGAGAGACCCAGTACTTC. This translates into CASSTSSPGQGARETQYF.

This clone occurred a few times. Here the CDR3 reads CAISPRGGIGDEQFF. The CDR3 coding sequence is TGTGCCATCAGCCCTAGGGGAGGAATTGGGGATGAGCAGTTCTTC. V is TRBV10-3 and J is TRBJ2-1; D is possibly TRBD2 (6 bases). Trimming took off 6 bases at V and 8 bases at J, with 20 bases between the two ends. CDR3 length equals 15 residues. CDR1 and CDR2 (germline): ENHRY, SYGVKD.

The CDR3 DNA follows: TGTGCCAGCAGTGCCCCGGGACAGGGGGGATCACCCCTCCACTTT. Its translation: CASSAPGQGGSPLHF. This chain joins TRBV2 and TRBJ1-6; 11 bases are a match to TRBD1. CDR3 size: 15 residues. With 4 bases clipped from V and 10 bases from J, the junction kept 6 bases outside the gene matches. Germline V gene sequence: CDR1 SNHLY, CDR2 FYNNEI.

The CDR3 here is CASSLTAGTSDEQYF. The CDR3 DNA reads as TGCGCCAGCAGCTTGACCGCTGGGACTAGTGACGAGCAGTACTTC. The rearrangement joins TRBV5-1 to TRBJ2-7; 8 nucleotides agree with TRBD2. The germline V gene has CDR1 SGHRS and CDR2 YFSETQ. Germline trimming cut 1 base from V and 5 bases from J; bases unmatched to any gene: 8. The length of the CDR3 is 15 residues.

The V call is TRBV7-2, the J call TRBJ2-1, with 10 bases that match TRBD2. Germline values: CDR1 SGHTA, CDR2 FQGNSA. J gave up 5 bases and V 3 bases, and 7 bases lay outside the gene matches. This CDR3 is built from 16 residues. The CDR3 nucleotides are TGTGCCAGCAGCTTGTCCGGGACTAGCGCCAACAATGAGCAGTTCTTC. It is translated as CASSLSGTSANNEQFF.

CDR3 DNA sequence: TGTGCCAGCAGTATTCAGGGGTACGAGCAGTACTTC. It yields the protein CASSIQGYEQYF. The gene calls are TRBV2 and TRBJ2-7; possibly TRBD1 for D (6 bases). V was shortened by 5 bases and J by 4 bases, with 9 bases between the two germline ends. The CDR3 spans 12 residues. CDR1 and CDR2 (germline): SNHLY, FYNNEI.

This chain connects TRBV2 to TRBJ1-1, with a weak D call TRBD1 (6 bases). The V gene lost 4 bases and the J gene lost 8 bases, with 23 bases spanning the gap. The CDR3 covers 16 residues. Germline CDR1 is SNHLY and CDR2 is FYNNEI. The CDR3 loop is CASSAPSQGRGGEAFF. DNA for the CDR3: TGTGCCAGCAGTGCGCCCTCACAGGGCCGAGGCGGGGAAGCTTTCTTT.

The rearrangement links TRBV12-5 to TRBJ1-1, with 12 bases fitting TRBD1. The CDR3 is made up of 15 amino acids. V gave up 1 base and J gave up 7 bases; unmatched junction bases: 4. Germline V lookup: CDR1 LGHNT, CDR2 FRNRAP. The CDR3 protein is CASGLGRDRGLEAFF. The CDR3 nucleotides are TGTGCTAGTGGTTTGGGTCGGGACAGGGGGCTTGAAGCTTTCTTT.

The V call is TRBV30, the J call TRBJ2-1; D unresolved. The germline V gene has CDR1 GTSNPN and CDR2 SVGIG (reference sequence). CDR3 size: 13 residues. The germline V and J ends were trimmed by 5 bases and 2 bases, with 10 bases remaining between them. The CDR3: CAWQSRTYNEQFF. The DNA for the CDR3 is TGTGCCTGGCAATCGCGGACCTACAATGAGCAGTTCTTC. The entire variable domain, with the rest obtained from reference TRBV30 and TRBJ2-1, is as follows: SQTIHQWPATLVQPVGSPLSLECTVEGTSNPNLYWYRQAAGRGLQLLFYSVGIGQISSEVPQNLSASRPQDRQFILSSKKLLLSDSGFYLCAWQSRTYNEQFFGPGTRLTVL.

This clone was recorded a few times. This rearrangement joins TRBV7-2 to TRBJ1-2; D unclear. The CDR3 is made up of 13 amino acids. V lost 1 base and J lost 6, with 9 bases in between. Germline V gives CDR1 SGHTA, CDR2 FQGNSA. The CDR3 sequence is CASSLETRNGYTF. CDR3 in DNA: TGTGCCAGCAGCTTAGAGACAAGGAATGGCTACACCTTC.

The sample holds a few counts of this clone. The CDR3 sequence: CASSLPDRAAYEQYF. CDR3 nucleotides: TGTGCCAGCAGCTTACCTGACAGGGCGGCCTACGAGCAGTACTTC. J is TRBJ2-7 and V is TRBV5-6; 7 bases align to TRBD1. CDR1 is SGHDT and CDR2 is YYEEEE in the germline V gene. This CDR3 contains 15 residues. The V gene end was trimmed by 2 bases and the J gene end by 2 bases; junction bases not matched to a gene: 7.

In DNA, the CDR3 is TGTGCCAGCAGGCGGGGGGGCGAGCATGAGCAGTTCTTC. Translated, it gives CASRRGGEHEQFF. The V and J genes are TRBV6-5 and TRBJ2-1; TRBD2 matches at 9 bases. Germline trimming cut 6 bases from V and 8 bases from J; bases unmatched to any gene: 5. Germline-derived CDR1 and CDR2 are MNHEY and SVGAGI. There are 13 residues in the CDR3.

J is TRBJ1-5 and V is TRBV6-5, with TRBD1 as a possible D gene (5 bases). Germline lookup yields CDR1 MNHEY and CDR2 SVGAGI. Trimming pared 0 bases from V and 2 bases from J, leaving 8 bases between. This CDR3 comprises 15 residues. DNA for the CDR3: TGTGCCAGCAGTTACTCGTCGGGGGGCAATCAGCCCCAGCATTTT. Its protein is CASSYSSGGNQPQHF.

The rearrangement joins TRBV7-9 to TRBJ2-1; a possible D gene is TRBD2 (5 bases). The CDR3 spans 15 residues. The V and J ends lost 1 base and 5 bases respectively, with 12 bases between them. Germline CDR1 reads SEHNR; CDR2 reads FQNEAQ (reference sequence). This CDR3 reads CASSLGPRGDNEQFF. CDR3 in DNA: TGTGCCAGCAGCTTAGGGCCACGGGGAGACAATGAGCAGTTCTTC. The full variable domain, completed using reference TRBV7-9 and TRBJ2-1, is DTGVSQNPRHKITKRGQNVTFRCDPISEHNRLYWYRQTLGQGPEFLTYFQNEAQLEKSRLLSDRFSAERPKGSFSTLEIQRTEQGDSAMYLCASSLGPRGDNEQFFGPGTRLTVL.

V gene TRBV6-5 combines with J gene TRBJ1-1; 7 bases match TRBD1. CDR1 is MNHEY and CDR2 is SVGAGI in the germline V gene. V lost 6 bases and J lost 1; bases outside the gene matches: 5. The length of the CDR3 is 14 residues. CDR3 nucleotides: TGTGCCAGCAGCCTCACAGGGGAGAACACTGAAGCTTTCTTT. Translation: CASSLTGENTEAFF.

This clone was observed a few times. The CDR3 sequence is CASSQGKGLEYGYTF. The CDR3 nucleotides are TGCGCCAGCAGCCAAGGAAAGGGGCTAGAGTATGGCTACACCTTC. The V call is TRBV4-3, the J call TRBJ1-2; TRBD1 might be the D (5 bases). The CDR3 extends over 15 amino acids. Trimming took 1 base from V and 5 from J, leaving 14 bases between them. Germline V gene sequence: CDR1 LGHNA, CDR2 YSLEER.

The V call is TRBV5-4, the J call TRBJ2-2; TRBD1 matches 8 bases. CDR1 is SGHNT, CDR2 YYREEE, per germline (reference sequence). The CDR3 consists of 15 residues. The J segment lost 1 base and the V segment lost 6 bases, leaving 5 bases of the junction unmatched. In nucleotides, the CDR3 is TGTGCCAGCACCGCAGGGGGCCTGAACACCGGGGAGCTGTTTTTT. As protein: CASTAGGLNTGELFF.

CDR3 amino acids: CASSAGGTEAFF. CDR3 DNA: TGTGCCAGCAGCGCCGGGGGGACTGAAGCTTTCTTT. The chain recombines TRBV11-2 with TRBJ1-1; weak D call: TRBD1 (5 bases). CDR1 and CDR2 (germline): SGHAT, FQNNGV. The CDR3 runs to 12 residues. Between the trimmed V and J ends, which lost 5 bases and 5 bases, there was a span of 9 bases. The whole variable domain, remainder taken from reference TRBV11-2 and TRBJ1-1, is EAGVAQSPRYKIIEKRQSVAFWCNPISGHATLYWYQQILGQGPKLLIQFQNNGVVDDSQLPKDRFSAERLKGVDSTLKIQPAKLEDSAVYLCASSAGGTEAFFGQGTRLTVV.